This is a list of T cell receptor beta chains from one sample in a study. One entry per CDR3 protein, called by TCRdb with MiXCR from the 5' RACE reads. The data hold tens of thousands of distinct CDR3 sequences, with roughly 30% observed a single time. Sequencing was performed on tumor-infiltrating memory CD4+ T cells sorted from the breast tumor. The receptors were gathered from a female donor with breast cancer. Both conserved end residues are part of each CDR3.

J: TRBJ2-3
V: TRBV15
CDR3: CVTSRGSGLRDTQYF

J: TRBJ2-7
V: TRBV7-2
CDR3: CASSLSGQTYEQYF

J: TRBJ2-2
V: TRBV5-1
CDR3: CASSLESFNTGELFF

J: TRBJ2-1
V: TRBV19
CDR3: CASRGGGNEQFF

J: TRBJ1-1
V: TRBV7-9
CDR3: CASSLGNKNTEAFF

J: TRBJ2-3
V: TRBV6-5
CDR3: CASSYSRSTDTQYF

J: TRBJ2-5
V: TRBV5-1
CDR3: CASSLRGIVQETQYF

J: TRBJ2-3
V: TRBV12-3/TRBV12-4
CDR3: CASRPRTGPSTDTQYF

J: TRBJ2-7
V: TRBV20-1
CDR3: CSASLEDEQYF

J: TRBJ1-4
V: TRBV7-9
CDR3: CASSLADGEKLFF

J: TRBJ1-2
V: TRBV4-1
CDR3: CASSQLTGDNYGYTF

J: TRBJ2-3
V: TRBV20-1
CDR3: CSARPPFGQYF

J: TRBJ2-4
V: TRBV7-2
CDR3: CASSATGGANIQYF

J: TRBJ1-6
V: TRBV20-1
CDR3: CSARDFDRGSYNSPLHF

J: TRBJ2-3
V: TRBV7-8
CDR3: CASSRRAGASADTQYF

J: TRBJ2-2
V: TRBV4-2
CDR3: CASSRPGQGAPGTGELFF

J: TRBJ2-1
V: TRBV7-6
CDR3: CASSSQGYNEQFF

J: TRBJ2-5
V: TRBV7-2
CDR3: CASSLVAGDPSGTQYF

J: TRBJ1-1
V: TRBV2
CDR3: CASKTGVNTEAFF

J: TRBJ1-4
V: TRBV6-2/TRBV6-3
CDR3: CASFPATGKEKLFF

J: TRBJ2-7
V: TRBV28
CDR3: CASSSVEEEQYF

J: TRBJ2-5
V: TRBV5-6
CDR3: CASSLVQTQETQYF

J: TRBJ1-1
V: TRBV5-5
CDR3: CASSLFRAENTEAFF

J: TRBJ2-7
V: TRBV6-1
CDR3: CASSKGQSSYEQYF

J: TRBJ2-1
V: TRBV6-2/TRBV6-3
CDR3: CASSRHGGEYNEQFF

J: TRBJ2-1
V: TRBV7-3
CDR3: CASSFSGTSANNEQFF

J: TRBJ2-1
V: TRBV5-4
CDR3: CASSLGGGLSSSYNEQFF

J: TRBJ1-2
V: TRBV12-3/TRBV12-4
CDR3: CASSPGAGTYGYTF

J: TRBJ1-6
V: TRBV25-1
CDR3: CASSEFGGGGSPLHF

J: TRBJ2-1
V: TRBV20-1
CDR3: CSARDQGGTSYNEQFF

J: TRBJ1-5
V: TRBV27
CDR3: CASSLPNQPQHF

J: TRBJ1-5
V: TRBV5-1
CDR3: CASSPQGGGNQPQHF

J: TRBJ1-5
V: TRBV7-8
CDR3: CASSLSSGSNQPQHF

J: TRBJ1-1
V: TRBV24-1
CDR3: CATSSGRGSGAFF

J: TRBJ1-1
V: TRBV4-3
CDR3: CASSPGRGNTEAFF

J: TRBJ2-7
V: TRBV5-1
CDR3: CASSLSGSWDEQYF

J: TRBJ2-1
V: TRBV20-1
CDR3: CSATRSSYNEQFF

J: TRBJ1-1
V: TRBV20-1
CDR3: CSAMKTGSNTEAFF

J: TRBJ1-2
V: TRBV7-9
CDR3: CASSRRPGVNGYTF

J: TRBJ1-5
V: TRBV6-2/TRBV6-3
CDR3: CASTSGGARDQPQHF

J: TRBJ2-1
V: TRBV6-1
CDR3: CASSVGQGSYNEQFF

J: TRBJ1-1
V: TRBV30
CDR3: CAWTGFGSEAFF

J: TRBJ1-2
V: TRBV7-2
CDR3: CASSLHTDGPYGYTF

J: TRBJ2-1
V: TRBV18
CDR3: CASSSDNGRSQFF

J: TRBJ1-2
V: TRBV6-5
CDR3: CASSRRTTNSNYGYTF